These T cell receptor beta chains were read from a single sample in a study of monozygotic twins with inflammatory bowel disease. TCRdb processed the 5' RACE reads again and assigns one entry to each CDR3 protein, with no DNA. The repertoire table contains tens of thousands of distinct CDR3 sequences. Source material: blood. The receptors derive from a human donor with ulcerative colitis or Crohn's disease, or a healthy co-twin of an affected twin (not recorded which). Each CDR3 is given with its conserved first and last residue. The listing skips clone size in some rows; elsewhere it reads once, few, many or a size class.

abundance | j_gene | len | v_gene | CDR3aa
- | TRBJ1-5 | 14 | TRBV2 | CASSEWQGNQPQHF
- | TRBJ2-1 | 13 | TRBV5-1 | CASSSRSYNEQFF
- | TRBJ1-6 | 14 | TRBV12-3/TRBV12-4 | CASSLGEGGSPLHF
- | TRBJ2-5 | 14 | TRBV20-1 | CSAERPDFIETQYF
- | TRBJ2-2 | 13 | TRBV6-5 | CAGRGQYTGELFF
- | TRBJ2-3 | 14 | TRBV27 | CASRPFTSTDTQYF
- | TRBJ1-2 | 13 | TRBV30 | CAWSVPSNYGYTF
- | TRBJ2-7 | 15 | TRBV27 | CASRMSGGHGYEQYF
- | TRBJ2-2 | 16 | TRBV9 | CASSVVNGLNTGELFF
- | TRBJ1-1 | 17 | TRBV5-4 | CASSPGGMRQANTEAFF
- | TRBJ2-3 | 18 | TRBV11-2 | CASSDTKTRTLSTDTQYF
- | TRBJ2-1 | 14 | TRBV20-1 | CTIPGPRSYNEQFF
- | TRBJ1-2 | 15 | TRBV11-2 | CASSGHRGRNYGYTF
- | TRBJ2-1 | 14 | TRBV4-1 | CASSQGGVFNEQFF
- | TRBJ2-2 | 15 | TRBV7-9 | CASSLGDRATGELFF
- | TRBJ1-3 | 13 | TRBV7-2 | CASSLPTDMRIYF
- | TRBJ2-5 | 16 | TRBV24-1 | CATSDLRQGGQETQYF
- | TRBJ1-4 | 14 | TRBV10-3 | CAISDRGGNEKLFF
- | TRBJ1-2 | 13 | TRBV20-1 | CSARADINYGYTF
- | TRBJ2-7 | 13 | TRBV29-1 | CSVEDRTSYEQYF
- | TRBJ1-1 | 15 | TRBV29-1 | CSVVNDLGLNTEAFF
- | TRBJ2-2 | 15 | TRBV5-1 | CASSSQGVRTGELFF
- | TRBJ2-1 | 14 | TRBV19 | CASRGGGSHNEQFF
- | TRBJ1-6 | 17 | TRBV4-3 | CASSQDLGGATNSPLHF
large | TRBJ2-2 | 21 | TRBV15 | CATSRERTSGSRPENTGELFF
- | TRBJ1-6 | 15 | TRBV18 | CASSPPTGVNSPLHF
- | TRBJ2-1 | 15 | TRBV18 | CASSPRQGGNNEQFF
- | TRBJ1-5 | 17 | TRBV5-6 | CASSLGGGQGSNQPQHF
- | TRBJ1-2 | 14 | TRBV7-2 | CASSRGGSNYGYTF